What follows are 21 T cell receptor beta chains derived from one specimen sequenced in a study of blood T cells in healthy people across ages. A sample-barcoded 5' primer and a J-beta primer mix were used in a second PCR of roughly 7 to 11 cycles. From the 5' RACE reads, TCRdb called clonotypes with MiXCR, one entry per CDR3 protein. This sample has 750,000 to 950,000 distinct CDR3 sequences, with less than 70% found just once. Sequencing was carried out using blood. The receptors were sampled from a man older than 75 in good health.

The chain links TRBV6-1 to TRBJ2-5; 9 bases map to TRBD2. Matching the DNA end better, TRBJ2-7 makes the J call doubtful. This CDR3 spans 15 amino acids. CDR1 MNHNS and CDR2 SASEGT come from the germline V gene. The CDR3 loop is CASKYSAGGYYEQYF. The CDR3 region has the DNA TGTGCCAGCAAATACTCAGCGGGAGGCTACTACGAGCAGTACTTC.

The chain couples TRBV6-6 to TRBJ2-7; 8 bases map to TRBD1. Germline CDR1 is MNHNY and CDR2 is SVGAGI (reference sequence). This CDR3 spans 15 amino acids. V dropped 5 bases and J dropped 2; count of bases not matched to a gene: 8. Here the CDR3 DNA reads TGTGCCAGCAGTAGGACAGGGATCGGGACCTACGAGCAGTACTTC. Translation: CASSRTGIGTYEQYF.

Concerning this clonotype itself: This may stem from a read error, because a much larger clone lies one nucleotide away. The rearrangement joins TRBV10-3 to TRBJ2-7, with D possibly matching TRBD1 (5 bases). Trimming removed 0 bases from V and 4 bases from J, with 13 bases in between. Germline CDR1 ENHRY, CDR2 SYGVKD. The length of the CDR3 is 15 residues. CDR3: CAISESAGRIYEQYF. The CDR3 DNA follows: TGTGCCATCAGTGAGTCGGCAGGGCGGATATACGAGCAGTACTTC.

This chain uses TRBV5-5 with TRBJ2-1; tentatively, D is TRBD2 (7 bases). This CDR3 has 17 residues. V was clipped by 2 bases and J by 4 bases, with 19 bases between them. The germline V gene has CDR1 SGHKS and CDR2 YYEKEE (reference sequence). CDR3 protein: CASSFLGAGVGYNEQFF. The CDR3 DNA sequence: TGTGCCAGCAGCTTTCTGGGGGCGGGAGTCGGGTACAATGAGCAGTTCTTC.

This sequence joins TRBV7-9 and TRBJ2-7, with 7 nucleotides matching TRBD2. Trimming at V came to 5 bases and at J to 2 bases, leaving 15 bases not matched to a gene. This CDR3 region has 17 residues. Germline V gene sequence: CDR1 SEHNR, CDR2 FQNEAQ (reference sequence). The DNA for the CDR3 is TGTGCCAGCAGCCCGCTCTCCGGGAGGCCTTCCACCTACGAGCAGTACTTC. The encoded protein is CASSPLSGRPSTYEQYF.

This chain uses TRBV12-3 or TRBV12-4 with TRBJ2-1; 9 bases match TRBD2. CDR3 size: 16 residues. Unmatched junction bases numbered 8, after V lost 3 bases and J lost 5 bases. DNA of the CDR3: TGTGCCAGCAGTTTTACGGGACTAGCCCCCAACAATGAGCAGTTCTTC. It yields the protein CASSFTGLAPNNEQFF.

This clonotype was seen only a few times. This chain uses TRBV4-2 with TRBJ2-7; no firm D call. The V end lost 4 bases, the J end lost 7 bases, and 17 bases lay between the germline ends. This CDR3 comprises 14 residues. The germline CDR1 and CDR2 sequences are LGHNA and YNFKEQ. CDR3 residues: CASSPRVDPNEQYF. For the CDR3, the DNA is TGTGCCAGCAGCCCCCGGGTAGATCCCAATGAGCAGTACTTC.

For the CDR3, the DNA is TGTGCCACCAGTGATTTGAGTGGTGGGACGCAGTATTTT. Residues: CATSDLSGGTQYF. The gene calls are TRBV24-1 and TRBJ2-3; D gene unclear. CDR3 length equals 13 residues. Germline V gives CDR1 KGHDR, CDR2 SFDVKD. V lost 0 bases and J lost 9, with 9 bases in between.

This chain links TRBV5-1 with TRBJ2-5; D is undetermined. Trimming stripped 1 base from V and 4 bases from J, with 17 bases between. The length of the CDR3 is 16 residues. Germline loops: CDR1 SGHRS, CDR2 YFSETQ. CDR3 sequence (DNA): TGCGCCAGCAGCTTGAACATTCGAGGTTCCCGAGAGACCCAGTACTTC. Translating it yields CASSLNIRGSRETQYF.

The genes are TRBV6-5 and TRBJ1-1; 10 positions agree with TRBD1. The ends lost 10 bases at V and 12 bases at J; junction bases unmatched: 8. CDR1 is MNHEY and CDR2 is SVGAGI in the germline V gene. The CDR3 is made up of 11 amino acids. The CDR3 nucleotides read TGTGCCACGGGACAGGGGAAAGGGTCTTTCTTT. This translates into CATGQGKGSFF.

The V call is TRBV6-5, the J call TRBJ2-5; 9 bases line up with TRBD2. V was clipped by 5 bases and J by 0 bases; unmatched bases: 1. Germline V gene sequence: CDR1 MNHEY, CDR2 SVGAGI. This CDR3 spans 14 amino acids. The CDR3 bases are TGTGCCAGCAGTCTAGCGGGGTACCAAGAGACCCAGTACTTC. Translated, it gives CASSLAGYQETQYF.

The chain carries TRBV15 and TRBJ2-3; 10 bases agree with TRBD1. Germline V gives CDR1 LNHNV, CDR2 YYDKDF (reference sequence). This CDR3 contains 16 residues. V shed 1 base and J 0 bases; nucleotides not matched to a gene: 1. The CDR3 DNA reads TGTGCCACCAGCAGAGGGGACAGGGGTAGCACAGATACGCAGTATTTT. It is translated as CATSRGDRGSTDTQYF.

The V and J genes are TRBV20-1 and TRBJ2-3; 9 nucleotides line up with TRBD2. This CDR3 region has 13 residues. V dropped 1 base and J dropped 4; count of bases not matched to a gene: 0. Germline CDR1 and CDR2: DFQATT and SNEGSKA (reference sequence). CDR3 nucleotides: TGCAGTGCTAGAGTAGCGGGAGCAGATACGCAGTATTTT. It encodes CSARVAGADTQYF.

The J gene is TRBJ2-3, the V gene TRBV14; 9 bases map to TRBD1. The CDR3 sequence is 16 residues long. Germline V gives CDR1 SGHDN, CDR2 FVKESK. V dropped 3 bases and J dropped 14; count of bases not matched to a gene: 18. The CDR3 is CASSQTGTGSHRYAYF. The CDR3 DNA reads TGTGCCAGCAGCCAGACCGGGACAGGGAGTCACAGATACGCGTATTTT. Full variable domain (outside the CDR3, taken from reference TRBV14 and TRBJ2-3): EAGVTQFPSHSVIEKGQTVTLRCDPISGHDNLYWYRRVMGKEIKFLLHFVKESKQDESGMPNNRFLAERTGGTYSTLKVQPAELEDSGVYFCASSQTGTGSHRYAYFGPGTRLTVL.

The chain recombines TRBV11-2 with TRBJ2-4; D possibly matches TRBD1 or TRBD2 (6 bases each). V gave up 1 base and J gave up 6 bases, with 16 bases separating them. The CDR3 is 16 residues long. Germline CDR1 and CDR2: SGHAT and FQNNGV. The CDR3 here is CASSLGPSGALNIQYF. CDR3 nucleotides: TGTGCCAGCAGCTTAGGGCCATCGGGGGCCCTAAACATTCAGTACTTC. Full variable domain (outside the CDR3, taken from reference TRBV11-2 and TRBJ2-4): EAGVAQSPRYKIIEKRQSVAFWCNPISGHATLYWYQQILGQGPKLLIQFQNNGVVDDSQLPKDRFSAERLKGVDSTLKIQPAKLEDSAVYLCASSLGPSGALNIQYFGAGTRLSVL.

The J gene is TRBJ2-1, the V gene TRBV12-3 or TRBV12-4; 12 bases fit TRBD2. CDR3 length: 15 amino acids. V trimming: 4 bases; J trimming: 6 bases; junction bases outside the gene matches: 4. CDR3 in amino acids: CASSSGLAGPNEQFF. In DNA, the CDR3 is TGTGCCAGCAGTTCAGGACTAGCGGGACCCAATGAGCAGTTCTTC.

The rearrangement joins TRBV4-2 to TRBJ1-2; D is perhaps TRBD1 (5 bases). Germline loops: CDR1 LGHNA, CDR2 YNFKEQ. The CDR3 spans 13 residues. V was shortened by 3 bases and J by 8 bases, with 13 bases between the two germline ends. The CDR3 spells CASSHGADGGYTF. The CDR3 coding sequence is TGTGCCAGCAGCCACGGGGCCGACGGGGGCTACACCTTC.

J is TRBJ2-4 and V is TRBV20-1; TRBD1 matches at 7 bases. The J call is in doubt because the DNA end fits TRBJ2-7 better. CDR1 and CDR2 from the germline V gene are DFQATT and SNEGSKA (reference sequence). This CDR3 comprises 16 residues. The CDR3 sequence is CSASDTTGYRPYEQYF. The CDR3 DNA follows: TGCAGTGCTAGCGACACGACAGGGTACCGCCCCTACGAGCAGTACTTC.

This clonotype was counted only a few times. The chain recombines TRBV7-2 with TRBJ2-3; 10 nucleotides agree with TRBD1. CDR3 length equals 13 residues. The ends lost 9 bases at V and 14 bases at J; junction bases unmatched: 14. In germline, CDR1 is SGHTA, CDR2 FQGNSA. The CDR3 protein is CARRDRGPRDAYF. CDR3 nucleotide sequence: TGTGCCAGAAGGGACAGGGGTCCCCGGGACGCGTATTTT.

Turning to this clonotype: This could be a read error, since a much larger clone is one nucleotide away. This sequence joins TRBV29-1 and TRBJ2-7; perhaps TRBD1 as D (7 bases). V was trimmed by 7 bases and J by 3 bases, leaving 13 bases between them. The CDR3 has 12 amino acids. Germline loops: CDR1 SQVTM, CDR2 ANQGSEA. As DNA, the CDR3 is TGCAGCGGGGGCGGGACAGACTACGAGCAGTACTTC. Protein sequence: CSGGGTDYEQYF.

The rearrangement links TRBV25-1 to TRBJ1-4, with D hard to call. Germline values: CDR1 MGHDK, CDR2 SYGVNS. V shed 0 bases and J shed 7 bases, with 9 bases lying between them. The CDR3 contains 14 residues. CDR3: CASSEYRAGEKLFF. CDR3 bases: TGTGCCAGCAGTGAATATCGCGCAGGTGAAAAACTGTTTTTT.